The TCR beta chain under discussion was sequenced for a study of T cells in Graves' hyperthyroidism and ophthalmopathy. Study-wide results and limits: Patients with ophthalmopathy were separated from those with stable hyperthyroidism by a 13 V-J model. Peripheral blood also featured most of the thyroid clonotypes expanded above 0.001.

Patients showing uncontrolled infection, other autoimmune disease, pregnancy or lactation were ineligible. Each diagnosis drew on symptoms, thyroxine, TRAb, thyroid ultrasound and orbital computed tomography findings. TCR beta CDR3 sequences were amplified from RNA transcripts. The TCR CDR3 first-round RT-PCR relied on the HTBI primer set. One entry per CDR3 protein results from TCRdb running MiXCR on the multiplex PCR reads. The sample includes 350,000 to 400,000 distinct CDR3 sequences, about 15% seen only once; the top ten take 9.5% to 11%. The CDR3 spans 16 residues. Looked up from germline, CDR1 is SGHRS and CDR2 is YFSETQ. V was trimmed by 4 bases and J by 5 bases, leaving 21 bases between them. This clonotype has at least ten counts. Antigen specificity is unknown.

This chain connects TRBV5-1 to TRBJ2-5; TRBD1 might be the D (7 bases). Sequencing used blood. This clonotype was sampled from a woman aged 55-69 years with Graves' hyperthyroidism. CDR3 residues: CASSRRTGLRGETQYF. The CDR3 DNA follows: TGCGCCAGCAGCCGACGGACAGGACTTCGGGGGGAGACCCAGTACTTC.